What follows are 27 T cell receptor beta chains derived from one specimen sequenced in a study of shared clonotypes between healthy human individuals. The naive CD8 fraction comprised CD45RO-negative cells positively selected for CCR7 and excluded terminally differentiated effector memory CD45RA+ cells. Some clones are missing from TCRdb's copy, which holds only in-frame ones; the method was immunoSEQ multiplex PCR. The table shows about 2 million clones, with roughly 94% occurring only once. Source material: naive CD8+ T cells sorted from blood. These receptors all stem from a man between 18 and 29 years old in good health.

The chain recombines TRBV30 with TRBJ1-2, with D tentatively TRBD1 (6 bases). Trimming shortened V by 4 bases and J by 0 bases, and 15 bases separated the two germline ends. This CDR3 has 15 amino acids. Germline V CDR1 and CDR2: GTSNPN, SVGIG (reference sequence). In nucleotides, the CDR3 is TGTGCCTGGACCGTTACAGGGCTAGCTAACTATGGCTACACCTTC. This encodes CAWTVTGLANYGYTF.

The chain has TRBV5-6 and TRBJ2-7; D is ambiguous. Looked up from germline, CDR1 is SGHDT and CDR2 is YYEEEE. The CDR3 totals 14 residues. The V end was cut by 2 bases, the J end by 3 bases, with 12 bases between. CDR3 nucleotides: TGTGCCAGCAGCTTACAAGGGATTCGCTACGAGCAGTACTTC. The encoded protein is CASSLQGIRYEQYF.

This clone was recorded only once. The chain combines TRBV5-1 with TRBJ2-1; D gene ambiguous. Trimming took 1 base from V and 8 from J, leaving 10 bases between them. CDR1 and CDR2 (germline): SGHRS, YFSETQ. The CDR3 has 13 amino acids. The CDR3 spells CASSLSQSDEQFF. The DNA of the CDR3 is TGCGCCAGCAGCTTGAGTCAGTCGGATGAGCAGTTCTTC.

This clone was seen more than once but under ten times. This chain links TRBV4-1 with TRBJ2-2; D is ambiguous. The V gene's germline CDR1 is MGHRA and CDR2 YSYEKL. The CDR3 extends over 11 amino acids. V lost 5 bases and J lost 6, with 4 bases in between. CDR3 loop: CASSVSGELFF. In DNA form, the CDR3 reads TGCGCCAGCAGCGTATCCGGGGAGCTGTTTTTT.

The chain combines TRBV7-3 with TRBJ2-4; 11 nucleotides align to TRBD1. With V trimmed by 4 bases and J by 8 bases, 4 bases remained unmatched. The CDR3 runs 14 residues. CDR1 and CDR2 from the germline V gene are SGHTA and FQGTGA. As DNA, the CDR3 is TGTGCCAGCAGCTCCCTGGGACAGGGGGACATTCAGTACTTC. Encoded protein: CASSSLGQGDIQYF.

V gene TRBV19 combines with J gene TRBJ1-6; 8 bases align to TRBD1. V gave up 1 base and J gave up 11 bases; unmatched junction bases: 13. This CDR3 has 17 residues. Germline loops: CDR1 LNHDA, CDR2 SQIVND (reference sequence). CDR3 bases: TGTGCCAGTAGTATAGCCCTCTCGGACAGGGTAGAGACACCCCTCCACTTT. Residues: CASSIALSDRVETPLHF.

V and J are TRBV7-8 and TRBJ2-7; 9 nucleotides agree with TRBD1. CDR3 size: 16 residues. V gave up 3 bases and J gave up 2 bases; unmatched junction bases: 8. The germline V gene has CDR1 SGHVS and CDR2 FQNEAQ. The CDR3 DNA is TGTGCCAGCAGCTTGGGACCGGGACAGGGAACCTACGAGCAGTACTTC. Translating it yields CASSLGPGQGTYEQYF. Full variable domain (rest looked up from reference TRBV7-8 and TRBJ2-7): GAGVSQSPRYKVAKRGQDVALRCDPISGHVSLFWYQQALGQGPEFLTYFQNEAQLDKSGLPSDRFFAERPEGSVSTLKIQRTQQEDSAVYLCASSLGPGQGTYEQYFGPGTRLTVT.

As to this clone: Other DNA sequences from this sample encode an identical CDR3 as well. The J gene is TRBJ2-7, the V gene TRBV5-6, with 8 positions matching TRBD2. Per the germline V gene, CDR1 is SGHDT and CDR2 is YYEEEE. CDR3 length equals 13 residues. Unmatched junction bases numbered 1, after V lost 3 bases and J lost 2 bases. CDR3 protein: CASSSGGTYEQYF. The DNA of the CDR3 is TGTGCCAGCAGCTCGGGGGGGACCTACGAGCAGTACTTC.

The rearrangement links TRBV27 to TRBJ1-2, with 11 bases matching TRBD1. The CDR3 runs to 14 residues. Germline V gives CDR1 MNHEY, CDR2 SMNVEV (reference sequence). The J segment lost 4 bases and the V segment lost 4 bases, leaving 2 bases of the junction unmatched. The DNA for the CDR3 is TGTGCCAGCAGTTACGGGACAGGGGGCTATGGCTACACCTTC. Amino acids: CASSYGTGGYGYTF.

To note about this clone: This specimen includes other DNA sequences encoding the same CDR3. This chain links TRBV2 with TRBJ1-1; TRBD1 agrees at 7 bases. With V trimmed by 6 bases and J by 1 base, 2 bases remained unmatched. From germline, CDR1 is SNHLY and CDR2 FYNNEI. The CDR3 totals 13 residues. The CDR3 region has the DNA TGTGCCAGCAGCGACAGGGCGAACACTGAAGCTTTCTTT. This translates into CASSDRANTEAFF.

This chain joins TRBV25-1 and TRBJ2-7; D gene ambiguous. Germline V CDR1 and CDR2: MGHDK, SYGVNS. Trimming left V 3 bases short and J 1 base short, with 10 bases between. The CDR3 loop spans 14 amino acids. The CDR3 DNA is TGTGCCAGCAGTGATTTCGACTCTTCCTACGAGCAGTACTTC. It codes for CASSDFDSSYEQYF.

The chain employs TRBV7-6 and TRBJ1-6; maybe TRBD1 (6 bases). The CDR3 spans 15 residues. CDR1 SGHVS and CDR2 FNYEAQ come from the germline V gene. V shed 3 bases and J shed 2 bases, with 8 bases lying between them. CDR3 amino acids: CASSLNRAYNSPLHF. Here the CDR3 DNA reads TGTGCCAGCAGCTTGAACAGGGCCTATAATTCACCCCTCCACTTT.

The J gene is TRBJ2-1, the V gene TRBV7-3; D is ambiguous. Looked up from germline, CDR1 is SGHTA and CDR2 is FQGTGA. The CDR3 extends over 14 amino acids. V lost 5 bases and J 3 bases, leaving 11 bases between the germline ends. The CDR3 DNA reads TGTGCCAGCAGCCCCGGAGTTAGCTACAATGAGCAGTTCTTC. It encodes CASSPGVSYNEQFF.

The chain carries TRBV30 and TRBJ1-1; 9 bases align to TRBD1. The V gene end was trimmed by 4 bases and the J gene end by 5 bases; junction bases not matched to a gene: 14. The CDR3 extends over 16 amino acids. Germline V CDR1 and CDR2: GTSNPN, SVGIG (reference sequence). Here the CDR3 DNA reads TGTGCCTGGAACCCGACAGGGGGATTTGGAACAACTGAAGCTTTCTTT. It codes for CAWNPTGGFGTTEAFF.

As regards this clone: This sample also contains other DNA sequences that code for the same CDR3. The chain uses TRBV5-6 and TRBJ2-7, with TRBD2 identical over 7 bases. V shed 4 bases and J 5 bases; nucleotides not matched to a gene: 3. This CDR3 is built from 12 residues. Germline V lookup: CDR1 SGHDT, CDR2 YYEEEE. This CDR3 is CASSLGGDEQYF. The CDR3 bases are TGTGCCAGCAGCCTGGGGGGGGACGAGCAGTACTTC.

The chain has TRBV29-1 and TRBJ2-1; 10 nucleotides align to TRBD2. The CDR3 is made up of 15 amino acids. The germline V gene has CDR1 SQVTM and CDR2 ANQGSEA. The trim removed 0 bases at V and 7 bases at J, leaving 6 bases unmatched. CDR3 region: CSVEDRGTSVNEQFF. The CDR3 DNA is TGCAGCGTTGAAGATCGAGGGACTAGCGTGAATGAGCAGTTCTTC.

The CDR3 protein is CASGPSQYTEAFF. CDR3 DNA sequence: TGTGCCAGCGGACCGAGTCAGTACACTGAAGCTTTCTTT. This sequence joins TRBV27 and TRBJ1-1, with D uncertain. V was clipped by 8 bases and J by 3 bases, with 13 bases between them. The CDR3 totals 13 residues. In germline, CDR1 is MNHEY, CDR2 SMNVEV (reference sequence).

This sequence joins TRBV7-9 and TRBJ2-7, with TRBD2 matching over 13 bases. There are 16 residues in the CDR3. V lost 1 base and J lost 7; bases outside the gene matches: 7. Germline CDR1 reads SEHNR; CDR2 reads FQNEAQ (reference sequence). The CDR3 bases are TGTGCCAGCAGCTTAGTTCCAGGACTAGCGGGGGAGGAGCAGTACTTC. Translating it yields CASSLVPGLAGEEQYF. Based on the CDR3 plus reference TRBV7-9 and TRBJ2-7, the full variable domain is DTGVSQNPRHKITKRGQNVTFRCDPISEHNRLYWYRQTLGQGPEFLTYFQNEAQLEKSRLLSDRFSAERPKGSFSTLEIQRTEQGDSAMYLCASSLVPGLAGEEQYFGPGTRLTVT.

The chain employs TRBV5-1 and TRBJ2-2; 10 nucleotides agree with TRBD2. The trim removed 4 bases at V and 5 bases at J, leaving 8 bases unmatched. This CDR3 has 16 amino acids. Germline V lookup: CDR1 SGHRS, CDR2 YFSETQ. CDR3 sequence: CASSPGLAATTGELFF. Here the CDR3 DNA reads TGCGCCAGCAGCCCCGGACTAGCGGCGACGACCGGGGAGCTGTTTTTT.

This clone was seen just once. J is TRBJ2-1 and V is TRBV7-9, with 9 nucleotides matching TRBD2. Germline values: CDR1 SEHNR, CDR2 FQNEAQ (reference sequence). The V and J ends lost 4 bases and 8 bases, in that order; junction bases with no gene match: 21. The CDR3 sequence is 19 residues long. Written as DNA, the CDR3 is TGTGCCAGCAGCTCTCCGGGCGGTAATTTTGGGACTAGCCTCGATGAGCAGTTCTTC. Translated, it gives CASSSPGGNFGTSLDEQFF.

About this clone itself: Distinct nucleotide sequences in the sample also encode this CDR3. The rearrangement uses TRBV4-1 and TRBJ1-2; 11 bases line up with TRBD1. Per germline, CDR1 MGHRA and CDR2 YSYEKL. This CDR3 has 15 amino acids. Losses at the gene ends were 4 bases for V and 2 bases for J; bases not matched to a gene: 3. The CDR3 sequence is CASSLRTGGNYGYTF. CDR3 nucleotides: TGCGCCAGCAGCCTTAGGACAGGGGGCAACTATGGCTACACCTTC.

The chain links TRBV4-3 to TRBJ1-1, with 12 positions matching TRBD1. Germline V CDR1 and CDR2: LGHNA, YSLEER. The V and J ends lost 2 bases and 6 bases, in that order; junction bases with no gene match: 4. The CDR3 is 15 amino acids. The CDR3 sequence is CASSQLGQGASEAFF. CDR3 nucleotide sequence: TGCGCCAGCAGCCAATTGGGACAGGGGGCTTCTGAAGCTTTCTTT.

This clone was seen a few times. The sample contains more than one DNA sequence encoding this CDR3. V is TRBV5-1 and J is TRBJ2-7; 10 bases agree with TRBD1. Germline V gene lookup returns CDR1 SGHRS and CDR2 YFSETQ. V trimming: 4 bases; J trimming: 2 bases; junction bases outside the gene matches: 3. This CDR3 spans 14 amino acids. The CDR3 nucleotides read TGCGCCAGCAGCCCGGGGACAGGGGCCTACGAGCAGTACTTC. It yields the protein CASSPGTGAYEQYF.

A single count supports this clone. V is TRBV27 and J is TRBJ2-1, with D perhaps matching TRBD1 (5 bases). This CDR3 spans 16 amino acids. Per the germline V gene, CDR1 is MNHEY and CDR2 is SMNVEV (reference sequence). Trimming left V 1 base short and J 0 bases short, with 10 bases between. The CDR3 here is CASSLLGEGSYNEQFF. In nucleotides, the CDR3 is TGTGCCAGCAGTTTATTAGGGGAAGGCTCCTACAATGAGCAGTTCTTC.

The chain links TRBV5-1 to TRBJ2-7; the D is unclear. The CDR3 contains 13 residues. Germline CDR1 is SGHRS and CDR2 is YFSETQ. Trimming pared 5 bases from V and 2 bases from J, leaving 11 bases between. CDR3 protein: CASSPPSTYEQYF. The CDR3 nucleotides read TGCGCCAGCAGTCCTCCGTCGACCTACGAGCAGTACTTC.

Note on this clone: It is unclear where the CDR3 begins or ends on the DNA, so no DNA is shown, and the CDR3 is as TCRdb lists it. V usage is TRBV21-1 and J usage is TRBJ2-7; no check of the table's D call, TRBD1, against the DNA was made. TRBV21-1 is a recognized pseudogene. Including both end residues, the CDR3 is 15 amino acids long. This CDR3 is CASSKFAGGIHEQYF.

Remarks on this clone: Other DNA sequences in the same sample also yield this CDR3. The chain carries TRBV11-1 and TRBJ1-1, with 8 bases fitting TRBD1. This CDR3 region has 14 residues. The germline V gene has CDR1 SGHAT and CDR2 FQDESV (reference sequence). V lost 1 base and J lost 5; bases outside the gene matches: 3. The CDR3 DNA sequence: TGTGCCAGCAGCTTAGAAACAGGGGGAACTGAAGCTTTCTTT. Protein sequence: CASSLETGGTEAFF.